This TCR beta chain was captured in a study of T cell responses to AZD1222 COVID-19 vaccine. TCRdb's table, derived via immunoSEQ multiplex PCR, lists solely in-frame clones and lacks some. The table has approximately 150,000 clones, nearly 90% seen once. The receptor comes from an adult who received the MenACWY meningococcal vaccine as a control. The specimen comprised peripheral blood, sampled 28 days after the second dose of the MenACWY control vaccine.

The CDR3 coding sequence is TGTGCCAGCAGCTTAACCGCAGGGGCTGGCTACACCTTC. Its translation is CASSLTAGAGYTF. The V gene is TRBV7-9, the J gene TRBJ1-2; a possible D gene is TRBD1 (6 bases). The V gene's germline CDR1 is SEHNR and CDR2 FQNEAQ (reference sequence). The CDR3 runs to 13 residues. V lost 2 bases and J lost 7, with 11 bases in between.